The 9 T cell receptor beta chains in this list originate from one sample, sequenced in a study of CD8 T cells in ankylosing spondylitis. TCRdb reprocessed the 5' RACE reads via MiXCR and lists one record per CDR3 protein. The sample shows over 60,000 distinct CDR3 sequences, over 4% of them seen only once. Material for sequencing was blood, either unsorted or a sorted T cell fraction (not recorded which). The receptors come from a male donor with ankylosing spondylitis or in good health (not recorded which).

This clonotype has at least ten counts. The gene calls are TRBV30 and TRBJ1-2; D is unresolved. Trimming pared 0 bases from V and 6 bases from J, leaving 11 bases between. The CDR3 extends over 13 amino acids. Germline V lookup: CDR1 GTSNPN, CDR2 SVGIG (reference sequence). CDR3 sequence: CAWSVRWNDGYTF. In nucleotides, the CDR3 is TGTGCCTGGAGTGTACGATGGAACGATGGCTACACCTTC.

This clonotype came up many times. The J gene is TRBJ2-6, the V gene TRBV2; no reliable D call. Germline V CDR1 and CDR2: SNHLY, FYNNEI. The CDR3 spans 15 residues. Between the trimmed V and J ends, which lost 8 bases and 1 base, there was a span of 12 bases. This CDR3 is CASLEWISGANVLTF. CDR3 bases: TGTGCCAGCCTGGAATGGATTTCTGGGGCCAACGTCCTGACTTTC.

In its sample, this clonotype was seen many times. V is TRBV5-1 and J is TRBJ1-6; D is undetermined. The length of the CDR3 is 16 residues. V lost 0 bases, J lost 5 bases, and 12 bases lay in between. The V gene's germline CDR1 is SGHRS and CDR2 YFSETQ. For the CDR3, the DNA is TGCGCCAGCAGCTTGGAGGCCGCGGATAATAATTCACCCCTCCACTTT. It is translated as CASSLEAADNNSPLHF.

This clonotype was recorded many times. The chain uses TRBV12-3 or TRBV12-4 and TRBJ2-5; D may correspond to TRBD1 or TRBD2 (7 bases each). V was pared by 6 bases and J by 3 bases, with 14 bases between. This CDR3 contains 14 residues. The CDR3 DNA is TGTGCCAGCAGCTCCGGGGGGACAGAAGAGACCCAGTACTTC. The encoded protein is CASSSGGTEETQYF.

In its sample, this clonotype was seen a few times. V gene TRBV7-2 combines with J gene TRBJ2-2; 8 bases map to TRBD2. V gave up 2 bases and J gave up 5 bases; unmatched junction bases: 4. This CDR3 is 15 amino acids long. Germline CDR1 reads SGHTA; CDR2 reads FQGNSA. This CDR3 reads CASSLWRGGTGELFF. The CDR3 coding sequence is TGTGCCAGCAGCTTATGGCGCGGGGGGACCGGGGAGCTGTTTTTT.

This clonotype appeared many times. This sequence joins TRBV11-2 and TRBJ2-3; no reliable D call. Trimming left V 1 base short and J 1 base short, with 6 bases between. This CDR3 is built from 14 residues. Germline CDR1 and CDR2: SGHAT and FQNNGV. This CDR3 is CASSLVLGTDTQYF. DNA for the CDR3: TGTGCCAGCAGCTTAGTATTGGGCACAGATACGCAGTATTTT.

This clonotype was seen many times. J is TRBJ2-1 and V is TRBV27, with 13 bases that match TRBD2. With V trimmed by 5 bases and J by 10 bases, 8 bases remained unmatched. Germline V lookup: CDR1 MNHEY, CDR2 SMNVEV (reference sequence). The CDR3 spans 15 residues. The CDR3, as DNA: TGTGCCAGCAGTCCTCGGACTAGCGGGGGCCTCGAGCAGTTCTTC. Translated, it gives CASSPRTSGGLEQFF.

In its sample, this clonotype was seen many times. The rearrangement links TRBV20-1 to TRBJ2-5; the D gene is possibly TRBD1 (5 bases). Germline CDR1 DFQATT, CDR2 SNEGSKA (reference sequence). This CDR3 is built from 14 residues. V lost 4 bases, J lost 2 bases, and 14 bases lay in between. The CDR3 sequence: CSATGRTTQETQYF. As DNA, the CDR3 is TGCAGTGCTACGGGCAGGACAACTCAAGAGACCCAGTACTTC.

This clonotype was detected many times. This chain uses TRBV30 with TRBJ2-2; D might be TRBD2 (7 bases). The length of the CDR3 is 14 residues. Trimming took 3 bases from V and 4 from J, leaving 12 bases between them. Germline values: CDR1 GTSNPN, CDR2 SVGIG (reference sequence). This CDR3 reads CAWRRGGTTGELFF. The DNA for the CDR3 is TGTGCCTGGAGAAGGGGGGGGACCACCGGGGAGCTGTTTTTT.